The sequence of this T cell receptor beta chain was determined in a study of cytomegalovirus exposure and HLA in healthy donors. As for the study in general: Out of 300 to 500 genotyped donors, about 84% belonged to the Caucasian-associated ancestry cluster. The study's findings and limits: Later analysis showed most CMV-associated TCR beta chains appearing HLA-restricted. About 87% or about 30% of the time was how often most TCR beta V segments were productive, according to an earlier analysis.

The PCR ran on 60 Vbeta and 13 Jbeta primers. Clones were read by immunoSEQ multiplex PCR, and TCRdb kept only the in-frame ones, dropping some. The sample lists about 190,000 clones, roughly 84% occurring once. Trimming removed 4 bases from V and 0 bases from J, with 19 bases in between. This CDR3 is 17 amino acids long. The germline V gene has CDR1 SGHNT and CDR2 YYREEE (reference sequence). As concerns this clone: Antigen specificity is unknown.

The sequenced sample consisted of PBMCs. The V call is TRBV5-4, the J call TRBJ1-1; possible D gene TRBD1, 5 bases. The clonotype originates from a boy under 18 in good health and CMV-seronegative. The CDR3: CASSPRGGGIMNTEAFF. CDR3 sequence (DNA): TGTGCCAGCAGCCCCCGCGGCGGGGGGATTATGAACACTGAAGCTTTCTTT. The full variable domain, completed using reference TRBV5-4 and TRBJ1-1, is ETGVTQSPTHLIKTRGQQVTLRCSSQSGHNTVSWYQQALGQGPQFIFQYYREEENGRGNFPPRFSGLQFPNYSSELNVNALELDDSALYLCASSPRGGGIMNTEAFFGQGTRLTVV.